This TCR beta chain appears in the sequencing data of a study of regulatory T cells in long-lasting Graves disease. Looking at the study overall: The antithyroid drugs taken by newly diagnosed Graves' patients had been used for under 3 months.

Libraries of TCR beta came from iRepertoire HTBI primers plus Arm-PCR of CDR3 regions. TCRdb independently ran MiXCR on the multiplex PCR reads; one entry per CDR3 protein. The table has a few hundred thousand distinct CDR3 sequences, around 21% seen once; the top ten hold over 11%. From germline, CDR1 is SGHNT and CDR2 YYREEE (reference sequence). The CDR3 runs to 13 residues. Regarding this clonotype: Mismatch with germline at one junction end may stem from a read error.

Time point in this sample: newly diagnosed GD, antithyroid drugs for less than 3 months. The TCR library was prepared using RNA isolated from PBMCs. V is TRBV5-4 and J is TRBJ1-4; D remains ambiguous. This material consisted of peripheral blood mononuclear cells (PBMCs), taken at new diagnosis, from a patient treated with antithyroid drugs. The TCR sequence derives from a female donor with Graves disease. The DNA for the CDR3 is TGTGCCAGTAGCTATCGAACTAATGAAAAACTGTTTTTT. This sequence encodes CASSYRTNEKLFF.